This T cell receptor (beta chain) was recovered during a study of T cells in Graves' hyperthyroidism and ophthalmopathy. Points on this clonotype: A single base separates this from a much larger clone, so it may be a read error.

This CDR3 has 15 amino acids. Looked up from germline, CDR1 is SGHTA and CDR2 is FQGNSA. V was pared by 2 bases and J by 6 bases, with 17 bases between. TCR beta CDR3 region amplification was performed from RNA transcripts. In the first-round RT-PCR of the TCR CDR3, the HTBI primer set was used. TCRdb reprocessed the multiplex PCR reads via MiXCR and lists one record per CDR3 protein. Of about 200,000 distinct CDR3 sequences listed, about 16% are singletons. V is TRBV7-2 and J is TRBJ2-7; no clear D. Sequenced sample: blood. This clonotype was sampled from a man between 40 and 49 years old with Graves' hyperthyroidism. The CDR3 nucleotides are TGTGCCAGCAGCTTAAAAGGGAAAGCTGCCCGCGAGCAGTACTTC. Translating it yields CASSLKGKAAREQYF.